The clone carrying this T cell receptor beta chain was observed once. Method: immunoSEQ multiplex PCR; TCRdb's copy keeps in-frame clones and lacks some. The sample consists of tens of thousands of clones, roughly 93% of them appearing once. This entry comes from a study of technical replicates of blood from four donors. The V end was cut by 3 bases, the J end by 2 bases, with 14 bases between. The CDR3 length is 15 residues. Germline V lookup: CDR1 GTSNPN, CDR2 SVGIG (reference sequence). This receptor was taken from a human donor in good health. Sequences were obtained from T cells isolated from PBMCs. The rearrangement joins TRBV30 to TRBJ1-3; D is possibly TRBD1 (5 bases). CDR3 bases: TGTGCCTGGAGCCCCCTGACAGACGCTGGAAACACCATATATTTT. Protein sequence: CAWSPLTDAGNTIYF.